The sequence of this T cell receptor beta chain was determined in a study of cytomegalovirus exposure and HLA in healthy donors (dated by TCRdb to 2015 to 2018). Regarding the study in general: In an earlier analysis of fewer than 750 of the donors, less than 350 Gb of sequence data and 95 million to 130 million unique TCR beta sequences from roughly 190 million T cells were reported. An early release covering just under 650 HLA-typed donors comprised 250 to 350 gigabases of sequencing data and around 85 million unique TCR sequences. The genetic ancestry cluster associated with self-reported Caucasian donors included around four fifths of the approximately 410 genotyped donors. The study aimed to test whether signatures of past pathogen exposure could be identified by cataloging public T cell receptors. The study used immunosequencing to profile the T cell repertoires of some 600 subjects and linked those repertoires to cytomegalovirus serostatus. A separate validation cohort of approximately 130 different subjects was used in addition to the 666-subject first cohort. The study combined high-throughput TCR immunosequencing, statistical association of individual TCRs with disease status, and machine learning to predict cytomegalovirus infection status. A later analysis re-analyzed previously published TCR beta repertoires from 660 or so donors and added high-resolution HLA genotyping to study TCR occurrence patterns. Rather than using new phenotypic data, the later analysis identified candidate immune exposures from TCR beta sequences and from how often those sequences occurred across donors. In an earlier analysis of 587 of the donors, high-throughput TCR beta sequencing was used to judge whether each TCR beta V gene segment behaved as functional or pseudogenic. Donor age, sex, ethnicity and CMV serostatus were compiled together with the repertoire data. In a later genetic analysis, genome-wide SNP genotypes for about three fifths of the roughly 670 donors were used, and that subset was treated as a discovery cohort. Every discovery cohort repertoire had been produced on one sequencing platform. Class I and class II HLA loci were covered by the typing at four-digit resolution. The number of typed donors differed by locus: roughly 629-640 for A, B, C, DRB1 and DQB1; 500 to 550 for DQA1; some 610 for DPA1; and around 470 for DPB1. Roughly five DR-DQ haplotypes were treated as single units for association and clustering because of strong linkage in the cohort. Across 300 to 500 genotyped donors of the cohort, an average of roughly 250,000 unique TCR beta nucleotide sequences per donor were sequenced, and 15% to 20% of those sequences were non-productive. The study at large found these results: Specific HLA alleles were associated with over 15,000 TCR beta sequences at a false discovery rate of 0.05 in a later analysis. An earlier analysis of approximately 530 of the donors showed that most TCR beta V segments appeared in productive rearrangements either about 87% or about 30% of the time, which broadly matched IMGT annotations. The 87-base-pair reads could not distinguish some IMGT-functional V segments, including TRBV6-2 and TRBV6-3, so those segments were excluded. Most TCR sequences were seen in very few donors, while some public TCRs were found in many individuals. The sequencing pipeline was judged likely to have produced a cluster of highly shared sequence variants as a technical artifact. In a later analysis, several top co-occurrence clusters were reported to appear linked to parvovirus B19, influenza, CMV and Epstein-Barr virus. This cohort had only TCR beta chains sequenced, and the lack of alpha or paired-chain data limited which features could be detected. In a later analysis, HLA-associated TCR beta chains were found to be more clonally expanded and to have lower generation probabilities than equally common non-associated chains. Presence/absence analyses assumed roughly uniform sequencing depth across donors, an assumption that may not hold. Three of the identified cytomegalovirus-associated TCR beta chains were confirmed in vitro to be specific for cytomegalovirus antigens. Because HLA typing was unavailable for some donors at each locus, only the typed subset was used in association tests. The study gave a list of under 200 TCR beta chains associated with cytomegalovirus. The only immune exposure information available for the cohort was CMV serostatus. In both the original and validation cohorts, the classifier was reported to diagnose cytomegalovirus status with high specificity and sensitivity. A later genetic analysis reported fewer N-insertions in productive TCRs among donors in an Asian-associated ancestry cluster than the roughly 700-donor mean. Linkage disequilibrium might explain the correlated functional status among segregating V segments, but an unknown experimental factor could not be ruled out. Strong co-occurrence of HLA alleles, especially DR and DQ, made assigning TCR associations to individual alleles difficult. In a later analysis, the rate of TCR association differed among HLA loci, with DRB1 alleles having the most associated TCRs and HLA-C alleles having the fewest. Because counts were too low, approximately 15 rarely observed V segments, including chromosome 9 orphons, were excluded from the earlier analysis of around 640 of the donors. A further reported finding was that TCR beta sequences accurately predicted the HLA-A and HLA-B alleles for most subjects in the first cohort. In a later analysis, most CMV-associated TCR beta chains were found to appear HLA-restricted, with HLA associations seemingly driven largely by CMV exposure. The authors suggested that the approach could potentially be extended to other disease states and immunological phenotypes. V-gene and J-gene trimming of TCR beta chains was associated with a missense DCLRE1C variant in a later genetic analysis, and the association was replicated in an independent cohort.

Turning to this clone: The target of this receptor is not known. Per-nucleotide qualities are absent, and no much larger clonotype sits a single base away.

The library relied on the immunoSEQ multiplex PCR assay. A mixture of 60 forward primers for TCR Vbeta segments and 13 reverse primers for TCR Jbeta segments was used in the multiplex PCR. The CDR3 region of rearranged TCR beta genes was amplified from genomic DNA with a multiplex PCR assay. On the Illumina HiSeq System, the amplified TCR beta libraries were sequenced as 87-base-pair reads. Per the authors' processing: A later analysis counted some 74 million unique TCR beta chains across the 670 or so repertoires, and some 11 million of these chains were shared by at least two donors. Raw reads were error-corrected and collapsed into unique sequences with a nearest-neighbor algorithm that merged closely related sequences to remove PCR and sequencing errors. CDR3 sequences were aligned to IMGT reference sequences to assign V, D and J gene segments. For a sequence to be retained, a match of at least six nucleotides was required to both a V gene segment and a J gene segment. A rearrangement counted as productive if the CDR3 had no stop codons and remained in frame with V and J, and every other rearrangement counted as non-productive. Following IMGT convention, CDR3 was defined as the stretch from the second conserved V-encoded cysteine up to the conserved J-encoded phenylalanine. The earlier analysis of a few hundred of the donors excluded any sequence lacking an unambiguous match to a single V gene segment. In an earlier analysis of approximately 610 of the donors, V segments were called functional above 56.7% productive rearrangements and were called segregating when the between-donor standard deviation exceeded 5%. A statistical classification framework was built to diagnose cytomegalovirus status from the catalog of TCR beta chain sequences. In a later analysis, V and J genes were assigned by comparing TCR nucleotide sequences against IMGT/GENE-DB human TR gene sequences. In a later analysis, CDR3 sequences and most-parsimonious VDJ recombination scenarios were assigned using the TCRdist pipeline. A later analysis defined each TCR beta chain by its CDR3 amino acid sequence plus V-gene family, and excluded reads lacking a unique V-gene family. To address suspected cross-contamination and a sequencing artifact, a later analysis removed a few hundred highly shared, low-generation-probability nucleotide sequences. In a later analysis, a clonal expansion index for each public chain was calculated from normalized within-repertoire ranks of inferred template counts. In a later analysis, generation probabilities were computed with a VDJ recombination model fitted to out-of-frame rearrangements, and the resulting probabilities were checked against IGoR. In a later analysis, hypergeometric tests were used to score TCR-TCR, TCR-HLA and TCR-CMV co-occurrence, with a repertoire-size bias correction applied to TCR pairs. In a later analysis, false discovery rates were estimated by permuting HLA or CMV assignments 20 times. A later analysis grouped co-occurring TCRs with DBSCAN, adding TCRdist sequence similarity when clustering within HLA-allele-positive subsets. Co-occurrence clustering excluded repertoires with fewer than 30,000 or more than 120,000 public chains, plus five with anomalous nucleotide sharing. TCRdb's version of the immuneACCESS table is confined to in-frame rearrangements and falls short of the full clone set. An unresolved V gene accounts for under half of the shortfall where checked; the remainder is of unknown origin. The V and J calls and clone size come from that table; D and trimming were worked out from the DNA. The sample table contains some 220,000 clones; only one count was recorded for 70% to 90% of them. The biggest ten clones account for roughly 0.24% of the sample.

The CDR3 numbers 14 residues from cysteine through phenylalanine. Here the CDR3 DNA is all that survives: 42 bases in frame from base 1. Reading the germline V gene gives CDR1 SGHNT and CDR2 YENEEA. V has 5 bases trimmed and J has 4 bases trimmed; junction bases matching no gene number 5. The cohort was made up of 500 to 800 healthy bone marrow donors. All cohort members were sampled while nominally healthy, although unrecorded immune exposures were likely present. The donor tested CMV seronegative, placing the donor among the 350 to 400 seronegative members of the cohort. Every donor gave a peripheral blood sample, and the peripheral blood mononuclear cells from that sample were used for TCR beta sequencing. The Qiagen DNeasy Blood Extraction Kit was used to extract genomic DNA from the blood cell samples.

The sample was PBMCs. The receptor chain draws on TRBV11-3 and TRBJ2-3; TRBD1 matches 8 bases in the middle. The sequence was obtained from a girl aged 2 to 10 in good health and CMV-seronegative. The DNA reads TGTGCCAGCAGCCAGGACAGGGTATCAGATACGCAGTATTTT. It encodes CASSQDRVSDTQYF.